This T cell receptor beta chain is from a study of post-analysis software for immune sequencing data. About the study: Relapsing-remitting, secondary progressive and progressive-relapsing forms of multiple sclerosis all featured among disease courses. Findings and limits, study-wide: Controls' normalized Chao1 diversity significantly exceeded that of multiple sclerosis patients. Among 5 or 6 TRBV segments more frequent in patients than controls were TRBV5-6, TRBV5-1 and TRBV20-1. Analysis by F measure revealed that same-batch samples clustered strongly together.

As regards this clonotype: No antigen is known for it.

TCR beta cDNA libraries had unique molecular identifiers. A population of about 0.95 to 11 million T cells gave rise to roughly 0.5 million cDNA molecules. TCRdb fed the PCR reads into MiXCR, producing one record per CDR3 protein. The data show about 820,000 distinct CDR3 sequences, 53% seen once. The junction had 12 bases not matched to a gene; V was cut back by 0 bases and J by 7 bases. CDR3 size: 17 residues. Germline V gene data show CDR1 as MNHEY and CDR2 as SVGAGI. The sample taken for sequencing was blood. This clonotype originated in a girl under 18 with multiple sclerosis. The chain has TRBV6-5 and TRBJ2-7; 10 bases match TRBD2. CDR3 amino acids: CASSYSTSGTPAKEQYF. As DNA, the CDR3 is TGTGCCAGCAGTTACTCTACTAGCGGGACTCCCGCCAAGGAGCAGTACTTC.